This paragraph covers one T cell receptor (beta chain) sequence. Sequencing used immunoSEQ v3. Sequencing used immunoSEQ multiplex PCR; TCRdb keeps in-frame clones, though not all of them. The sample comprises approximately 60,000 clones, 75% to 85% of which are singletons, and less than 3% rests with the top ten. Time point given: pre-treatment sample, taken before nivolumab and TIL therapy. The data originate from a study of TIL therapy for anti-PD-1-resistant metastatic lung cancer. The sequences come from blood, collected at baseline. The sequence came from a person aged 25 to 79 with non-small cell lung cancer.

In nucleotides, the CDR3 is TGTGCCAGCAGCTTAAGTCATCGGGAAGGTTCTAATGAGCAGTTCTTC. Its translation: CASSLSHREGSNEQFF. This rearrangement joins TRBV7-9 to TRBJ2-1; a weak D match, TRBD2 (5 bases). The CDR3 length is 16 residues. Germline CDR1 is SEHNR and CDR2 is FQNEAQ (reference sequence). V shed 2 bases and J shed 7 bases, with 18 bases lying between them.